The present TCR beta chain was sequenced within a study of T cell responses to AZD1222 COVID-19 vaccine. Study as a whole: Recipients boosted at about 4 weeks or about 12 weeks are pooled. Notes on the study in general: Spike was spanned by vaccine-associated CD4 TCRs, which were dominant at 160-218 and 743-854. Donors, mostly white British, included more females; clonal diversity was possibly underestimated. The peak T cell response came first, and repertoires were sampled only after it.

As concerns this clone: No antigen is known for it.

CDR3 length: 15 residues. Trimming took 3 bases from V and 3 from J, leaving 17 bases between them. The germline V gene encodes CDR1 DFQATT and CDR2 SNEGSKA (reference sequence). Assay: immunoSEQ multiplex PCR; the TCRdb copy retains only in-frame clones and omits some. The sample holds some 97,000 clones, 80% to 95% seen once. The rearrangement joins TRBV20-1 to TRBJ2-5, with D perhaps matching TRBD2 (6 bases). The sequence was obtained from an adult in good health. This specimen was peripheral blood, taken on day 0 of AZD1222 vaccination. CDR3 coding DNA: TGCAGTGCTAGTAGCGCGGAGGGAGCGAAAGAGACCCAGTACTTC. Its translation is CSASSAEGAKETQYF.